A single sample gave rise to the 27 T cell receptor beta chains below, sequenced in a study of T cell clones after liver transplantation. Sequencing used immunoSEQ multiplex PCR; TCRdb keeps in-frame clones, though not all of them. Of approximately 55,000 clones in the sample, 65% to 80% are singletons; the top ten hold less than 10%. This sample comprised CD4+ T cells from blood, obtained approximately 54 months after liver transplant. These receptors were obtained from a human patient who received a liver transplant. Some T cells may be graft donor cells.

The chain carries TRBV7-6 and TRBJ2-3; D perhaps matches TRBD2 (7 bases). Looked up from germline, CDR1 is SGHVS and CDR2 is FNYEAQ. The CDR3 covers 16 residues. Between the trimmed V and J ends, which lost 1 base and 3 bases, there was a span of 14 bases. Written as DNA, the CDR3 is TGTGCCAGCAGCTTAGTCGGACGGGGGGCTACAGATACGCAGTATTTT. Protein product: CASSLVGRGATDTQYF.

The CDR3 DNA reads as TGTGCCAGCAGCTTTGGGACGGGGAACACTGAAGCTTTCTTT. This sequence encodes CASSFGTGNTEAFF. The V gene is TRBV7-6, the J gene TRBJ1-1; tentatively, D is TRBD1 (5 bases). CDR1 SGHVS and CDR2 FNYEAQ come from the germline V gene. The V gene lost 3 bases and the J gene lost 1 base, with 9 bases spanning the gap. CDR3 size: 14 residues. The complete variable domain, with remaining parts taken from reference TRBV7-6 and TRBJ1-1, reads GAGVSQSPRYKVTKRGQDVALRCDPISGHVSLYWYRQALGQGPEFLTYFNYEAQQDKSGLPNDRFSAERPEGSISTLTIQRTEQRDSAMYRCASSFGTGNTEAFFGQGTRLTVV.

V and J are TRBV6-5 and TRBJ1-5, with D tentatively TRBD1 (5 bases). CDR1 is MNHEY and CDR2 is SVGAGI in the germline V gene. Deletions cut 6 bases from V and 0 bases from J, with 12 bases between. The CDR3 runs to 15 residues. The CDR3 coding sequence is TGTGCCAGCAGAACCGGGACCCATAGCAATCAGCCCCAGCATTTT. Translating gives CASRTGTHSNQPQHF.

This chain links TRBV27 with TRBJ2-1; weak D call: TRBD1 (6 bases). Germline CDR1 and CDR2: MNHEY and SMNVEV (reference sequence). V was cut by 3 bases and J by 8 bases, with 14 bases left in between. The CDR3 covers 14 residues. In nucleotides, the CDR3 is TGTGCCAGCAGTTTTGATCGGACAGTCCATGAGCAGTTCTTC. Translating gives CASSFDRTVHEQFF.

This clone was observed a handful of times. V is TRBV11-2 and J is TRBJ2-2, with TRBD2 matching 10 bases. CDR1 and CDR2 (germline): SGHAT, FQNNGV. The CDR3 has 16 amino acids. Unmatched junction bases numbered 4, after V lost 2 bases and J lost 4 bases. CDR3 protein: CASSLTSGVGTGELFF. CDR3 coding DNA: TGTGCCAGCAGCTTAACTAGCGGGGTAGGCACCGGGGAGCTGTTTTTT.

This rearrangement joins TRBV2 to TRBJ1-6; 7 nucleotides line up with TRBD1. This CDR3 comprises 13 residues. Germline trimming cut 6 bases from V and 10 bases from J; bases unmatched to any gene: 6. CDR1 and CDR2 (germline): SNHLY, FYNNEI. CDR3 loop: CASRVGTESPLHF. The CDR3 region has the DNA TGTGCCAGCAGGGTCGGGACAGAGTCACCCCTCCACTTT.

The rearrangement uses TRBV23-1 and TRBJ1-4; the D gene is possibly TRBD1 (5 bases). TRBV23-1 falls under the ORF class, with uncertain function. This CDR3 comprises 14 residues. The ends were cut back, 3 bases at V and 8 bases at J, with 13 bases in the middle. CDR3 region: CASSHLRRDEKLFF. The CDR3 DNA follows: TGCGCCAGCAGTCATCTGAGGAGGGACGAAAAACTGTTTTTT.

The J gene is TRBJ1-2, the V gene TRBV30; TRBD1 might be the D (6 bases). Germline lookup yields CDR1 GTSNPN and CDR2 SVGIG (reference sequence). The germline V and J ends were trimmed by 2 bases and 3 bases, with 16 bases remaining between them. The CDR3 length is 15 residues. The CDR3 DNA follows: TGTGCCTGGAGTTTCACAGGGTGGGAGGACTATGGCTACACCTTC. Protein sequence: CAWSFTGWEDYGYTF.

The V and J genes are TRBV18 and TRBJ1-1; D possibly corresponds to TRBD1 (6 bases). V shed 5 bases and J shed 1 base, with 14 bases lying between them. CDR1 is KGHSH and CDR2 is LQKENI in the germline V gene. This CDR3 is built from 15 residues. The chain's CDR3 is CASSVTGTQNTEAFF. In nucleotides, the CDR3 is TGTGCCAGCTCAGTCACCGGGACACAGAACACTGAAGCTTTCTTT. The full variable domain, rest sourced from reference TRBV18 and TRBJ1-1, is NAGVMQNPRHLVRRRGQEARLRCSPMKGHSHVYWYRQLPEEGLKFMVYLQKENIIDESGMPKERFSAEFPKEGPSILRIQQVVRGDSAAYFCASSVTGTQNTEAFFGQGTRLTVV.

This clone was seen a few times. V gene TRBV6-1 combines with J gene TRBJ2-1; D ambiguous. Germline lookup yields CDR1 MNHNS and CDR2 SASEGT. This CDR3 is built from 14 residues. Between the trimmed V and J ends, which lost 2 bases and 6 bases, there was a span of 11 bases. CDR3 region: CASSESFWGNEQFF. CDR3 coding DNA: TGTGCCAGCAGTGAATCTTTTTGGGGCAATGAGCAGTTCTTC.

The gene calls are TRBV5-1 and TRBJ2-2; 11 bases map to TRBD2. The CDR3 loop spans 15 amino acids. V shed 8 bases and J 3 bases; nucleotides not matched to a gene: 6. Germline V lookup: CDR1 SGHRS, CDR2 YFSETQ. This chain's CDR3 is CARASSGGYTGELFF. Here the CDR3 DNA reads TGCGCCAGGGCCTCTAGCGGGGGGTACACCGGGGAGCTGTTTTTT.

This clone was counted once. The chain couples TRBV6-1 to TRBJ2-7, with 7 bases aligning to TRBD1. From germline, CDR1 is MNHNS and CDR2 SASEGT. The CDR3 consists of 13 residues. V was pared by 6 bases and J by 6 bases, with 8 bases of the junction left unmatched. The CDR3 is CASSVTGSGEQYF. The CDR3 region has the DNA TGTGCCAGCAGCGTGACAGGGTCGGGCGAGCAGTACTTC.

This rearrangement joins TRBV5-6 to TRBJ1-2, with TRBD1 as a possible D gene (5 bases). The CDR3 length is 14 residues. The V gene lost 1 base and the J gene lost 1 base, with 8 bases spanning the gap. Looked up from germline, CDR1 is SGHDT and CDR2 is YYEEEE. DNA for the CDR3: TGTGCCAGCAGCTTGATAGGGGTTAACTATGGCTACACCTTC. It codes for CASSLIGVNYGYTF.

The sample holds a few counts of this clone. CDR3 bases: TGTGCCAGTAGTGTGAGAACGGGAGGCCAAAATTCACCCCTCCACTTT. Its protein is CASSVRTGGQNSPLHF. This chain connects TRBV19 to TRBJ1-6; D is unclear. V dropped 5 bases and J dropped 7 bases, with 18 bases sitting between them. This CDR3 is built from 16 residues. The germline V gene encodes CDR1 LNHDA and CDR2 SQIVND (reference sequence). Using reference TRBV19 and TRBJ1-6 for the parts outside the CDR3, the full variable domain is DGGITQSPKYLFRKEGQNVTLSCEQNLNHDAMYWYRQDPGQGLRLIYYSQIVNDFQKGDIAEGYSVSREKKESFPLTVTSAQKNPTAFYLCASSVRTGGQNSPLHFGNGTRLTVT.

The chain joins TRBV6-1 to TRBJ2-3; 8 bases agree with TRBD2. Germline values: CDR1 MNHNS, CDR2 SASEGT. V gave up 3 bases and J gave up 2 bases; unmatched junction bases: 7. This CDR3 comprises 16 residues. CDR3 sequence: CASSENLAGFTDTQYF. The CDR3 bases are TGTGCCAGCAGTGAGAATCTAGCGGGCTTCACAGATACGCAGTATTTT.

This clone came up a few times. V and J are TRBV6-1 and TRBJ1-3; D may be TRBD1 (6 bases). Germline V gives CDR1 MNHNS, CDR2 SASEGT. V lost 6 bases and J 0 bases, leaving 12 bases between the germline ends. The CDR3 consists of 15 residues. The chain's CDR3 is CASSQQQGSGNTIYF. In nucleotides, the CDR3 is TGTGCCAGCAGCCAGCAACAGGGCTCTGGAAACACCATATATTTT.

A word on this clone: This may arise from a read error, as a much more abundant clone is one base away. The chain has TRBV7-8 and TRBJ2-7; no clear D. The CDR3 is 11 amino acids. Germline V lookup: CDR1 SGHVS, CDR2 FQNEAQ. With 3 bases removed from V and 2 bases from J, the gap between germline ends came to 2 bases. CDR3 nucleotides: TGTGCCAGCAGCTTCACCTACGAGCAGTACTTC. This gives the protein CASSFTYEQYF.

This sequence joins TRBV18 and TRBJ1-1, with TRBD1 identical over 12 bases. J lost 1 base, V lost 1 base, and 4 bases had no gene match. The CDR3 is made up of 17 amino acids. The germline CDR1 and CDR2 sequences are KGHSH and LQKENI. CDR3 sequence: CASSPLGTGGANTEAFF. DNA for the CDR3: TGTGCCAGCTCACCACTGGGGACAGGGGGCGCGAACACTGAAGCTTTCTTT. Complete variable domain (other parts from reference TRBV18 and TRBJ1-1): NAGVMQNPRHLVRRRGQEARLRCSPMKGHSHVYWYRQLPEEGLKFMVYLQKENIIDESGMPKERFSAEFPKEGPSILRIQQVVRGDSAAYFCASSPLGTGGANTEAFFGQGTRLTVV.

The chain combines TRBV4-1 with TRBJ1-1; possible D gene TRBD1, 5 bases. The CDR3 is made up of 13 amino acids. Trimming took 1 base from V and 8 from J, leaving 11 bases between them. Germline-derived CDR1 and CDR2 are MGHRA and YSYEKL. This CDR3 reads CASSQAGAQEAFF. CDR3 nucleotides: TGCGCCAGCAGCCAAGCCGGGGCCCAGGAAGCTTTCTTT.

CDR3 loop: CASSSPAGGAYEQYF. The DNA of the CDR3 is TGTGCCAGCAGTAGCCCAGCGGGGGGCGCCTACGAGCAGTACTTC. V and J are TRBV28 and TRBJ2-7; TRBD2 aligns across 9 bases. Germline assignment: CDR1 MDHEN and CDR2 SYDVKM. The V and J ends lost 5 bases and 2 bases, in that order; junction bases with no gene match: 7. The CDR3 runs to 15 residues.

This chain links TRBV30 with TRBJ1-5; the D gene is possibly TRBD1 (5 bases). Trimming pared 8 bases from V and 2 bases from J, leaving 13 bases between. Germline V gene data show CDR1 as GTSNPN and CDR2 as SVGIG (reference sequence). The CDR3 contains 13 residues. In DNA form, the CDR3 reads TGTGCCGGTTCTCAGGGTGGCAATCAGCCCCAGCATTTT. Protein sequence: CAGSQGGNQPQHF. Full variable domain (missing parts from reference TRBV30 and TRBJ1-5): SQTIHQWPATLVQPVGSPLSLECTVEGTSNPNLYWYRQAAGRGLQLLFYSVGIGQISSEVPQNLSASRPQDRQFILSSKKLLLSDSGFYLCAGSQGGNQPQHFGDGTRLSIL.

The J gene is TRBJ2-6, the V gene TRBV4-1, with D unclear. The germline V gene has CDR1 MGHRA and CDR2 YSYEKL. V was shortened by 6 bases and J by 1 base, with 22 bases between the two germline ends. The CDR3 totals 19 residues. The chain's CDR3 is CASRQNPEKEPSGANVLTF. CDR3 DNA sequence: TGCGCCAGCAGACAGAATCCAGAAAAAGAACCATCTGGGGCCAACGTCCTGACTTTC.

J is TRBJ1-1 and V is TRBV11-3; TRBD1 might be the D (5 bases). CDR3 size: 14 residues. CDR1 and CDR2 (germline): SGHNT, YENEEA. Trimming removed 3 bases at V and 4 bases at J, with 12 bases between. Written as DNA, the CDR3 is TGTGCCAGCAGCTTTGGATCAGGGAGCACTGAAGCTTTCTTT. Its translation is CASSFGSGSTEAFF.

This chain connects TRBV28 to TRBJ2-7; 7 bases align to TRBD2. CDR3 length equals 15 residues. V shed 2 bases and J 0 bases; nucleotides not matched to a gene: 4. Germline CDR1 and CDR2: MDHEN and SYDVKM. The chain's CDR3 is CASSLSGASSYEQYF. Here the CDR3 DNA reads TGTGCCAGCAGTTTAAGCGGGGCGAGCTCCTACGAGCAGTACTTC.

J is TRBJ1-1 and V is TRBV6-5; possibly TRBD1 for D (5 bases). The V gene's germline CDR1 is MNHEY and CDR2 SVGAGI. The CDR3 length is 14 residues. Between the trimmed V and J ends, which lost 5 bases and 0 bases, there was a span of 10 bases. Here the CDR3 reads CASSQQDMNTEAFF. The CDR3 DNA reads as TGTGCCAGCAGTCAACAGGATATGAACACTGAAGCTTTCTTT.

The genes are TRBV28 and TRBJ1-6; 10 positions match TRBD1. The trim removed 7 bases at V and 10 bases at J, leaving 13 bases unmatched. CDR1 MDHEN and CDR2 SYDVKM come from the germline V gene. This CDR3 comprises 16 residues. The CDR3 DNA reads TGTGCCAGCACCGCGAGGACAGGGGGTGGAAGCTCACCCCTCCACTTT. Translation: CASTARTGGGSSPLHF. Full variable domain (outside the CDR3, taken from reference TRBV28 and TRBJ1-6): DVKVTQSSRYLVKRTGEKVFLECVQDMDHENMFWYRQDPGLGLRLIYFSYDVKMKEKGDIPEGYSVSREKKERFSLILESASTNQTSMYLCASTARTGGGSSPLHFGNGTRLTVT.

DNA of the CDR3: TGTGCCAGCAGCTCCGGGACGGTCTCCTACAATGAGCAGTTCTTC. Its translation is CASSSGTVSYNEQFF. V is TRBV11-3 and J is TRBJ2-1; tentatively, D is TRBD1 or TRBD2 (5 bases each). There are 15 residues in the CDR3. Per the germline V gene, CDR1 is SGHNT and CDR2 is YENEEA. The ends were cut back, 4 bases at V and 0 bases at J, with 10 bases in the middle.